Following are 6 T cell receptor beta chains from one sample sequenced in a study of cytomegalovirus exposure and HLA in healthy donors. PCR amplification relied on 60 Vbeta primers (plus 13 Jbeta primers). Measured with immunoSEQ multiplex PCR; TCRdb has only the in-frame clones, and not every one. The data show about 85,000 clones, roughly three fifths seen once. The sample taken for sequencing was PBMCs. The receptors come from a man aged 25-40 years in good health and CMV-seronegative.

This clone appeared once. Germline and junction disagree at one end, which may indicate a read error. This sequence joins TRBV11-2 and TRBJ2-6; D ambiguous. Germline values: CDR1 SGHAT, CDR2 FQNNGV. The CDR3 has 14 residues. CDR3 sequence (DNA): TGTGCCAGCAGCCCAACCACCCTGGCCGGAGCTCCTCCTTTC. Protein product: CASSPTTLAGAPPF.

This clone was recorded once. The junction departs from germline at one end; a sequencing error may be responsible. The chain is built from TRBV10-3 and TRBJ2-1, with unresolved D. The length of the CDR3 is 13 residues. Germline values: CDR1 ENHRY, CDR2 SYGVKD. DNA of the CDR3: TGTGCCAGCAGTGAAAGTGAGAACAATGAGCAGTTCTTC. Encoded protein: CASSESENNEQFF.

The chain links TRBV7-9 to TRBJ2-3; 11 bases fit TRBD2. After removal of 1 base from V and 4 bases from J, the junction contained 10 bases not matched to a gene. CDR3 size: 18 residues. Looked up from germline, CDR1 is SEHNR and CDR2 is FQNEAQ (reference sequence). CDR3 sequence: CASSLEGLAGGPPDTQYF. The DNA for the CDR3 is TGTGCCAGCAGCTTAGAAGGGTTAGCGGGAGGGCCCCCAGATACGCAGTATTTT.

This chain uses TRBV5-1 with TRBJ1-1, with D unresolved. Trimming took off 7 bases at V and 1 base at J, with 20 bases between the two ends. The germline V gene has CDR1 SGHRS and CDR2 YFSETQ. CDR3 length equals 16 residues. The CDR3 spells CASYGGSGFANTEAFF. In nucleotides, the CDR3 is TGCGCCAGCTATGGCGGGTCAGGTTTTGCGAACACTGAAGCTTTCTTT. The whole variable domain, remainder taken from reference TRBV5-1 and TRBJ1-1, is KAGVTQTPRYLIKTRGQQVTLSCSPISGHRSVSWYQQTPGQGLQFLFEYFSETQRNKGNFPGRFSGRQFSNSRSEMNVSTLELGDSALYLCASYGGSGFANTEAFFGQGTRLTVV.

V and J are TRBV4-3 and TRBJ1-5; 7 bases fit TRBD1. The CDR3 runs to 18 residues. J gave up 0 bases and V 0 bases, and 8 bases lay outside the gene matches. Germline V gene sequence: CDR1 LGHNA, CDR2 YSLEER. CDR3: CASSQDAAGGYSNQPQHF. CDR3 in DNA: TGCGCCAGCAGCCAAGATGCGGCAGGGGGTTATAGCAATCAGCCCCAGCATTTT.

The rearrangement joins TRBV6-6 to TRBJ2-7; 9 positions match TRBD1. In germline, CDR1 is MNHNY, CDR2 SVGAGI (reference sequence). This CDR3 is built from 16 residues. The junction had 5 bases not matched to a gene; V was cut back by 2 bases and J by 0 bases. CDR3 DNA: TGTGCCAGCAGTTACAGGGGGACAGGGCTCTCCTACGAGCAGTACTTC. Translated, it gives CASSYRGTGLSYEQYF.